Listed below are T cell receptor beta chains from one sample, sequenced in a study of molecular identifiers for immune sequencing clone quantification. TCRdb redid the calling of the PCR reads with MiXCR, one entry per CDR3 protein. The data show a few hundred thousand distinct CDR3 sequences, about a fifth seen once. The sequenced material came from naive CD8+ T cells from blood, with Jurkat cell RNA spiked in. These TCRs come from a human donor in good health. Some libraries in this study had Jurkat cell RNA spiked in. Each CDR3 is given with its conserved first and last residue. The order of the fields is CDR3 DNA, CDR3 protein, clone size, J gene, V gene, D gene. A D gene is named only where the DNA matches it firmly. Size is stated for part of the rows, as once, few or many counts, or as a class when the clone is expanded.

CDR3nt: TGTGCCACCAGGAGACTAGCAACGAGCACAGATACGCAGTATTTT
CDR3aa: CATRRLATSTDTQYF
abundance: NA
j_gene: TRBJ2-3
v_gene: TRBV19
d_gene: TRBD2

CDR3nt: TGTGCCAGCAGGCCGGGACAGGGGACCGGGCCCCAGCATTTT
CDR3aa: CASRPGQGTGPQHF
abundance: many
j_gene: TRBJ1-5
v_gene: TRBV27
d_gene: TRBD1

CDR3nt: TGCAGCGCCGGGACTAGCGGGGGTATCACAGATACGCAGTATTTT
CDR3aa: CSAGTSGGITDTQYF
abundance: many
j_gene: TRBJ2-3
v_gene: TRBV29-1
d_gene: TRBD2

CDR3nt: TGTGCCAGCACCCCCCGGGCCTACAATGAGCAGTTCTTC
CDR3aa: CASTPRAYNEQFF
abundance: many
j_gene: TRBJ2-1
v_gene: TRBV6-5
d_gene: NA

CDR3nt: TGTGCCAGCAGCCACGGGGGCCACGAGCAGTACTTC
CDR3aa: CASSHGGHEQYF
abundance: many
j_gene: TRBJ2-7
v_gene: TRBV6-2/TRBV6-3
d_gene: NA

CDR3nt: TGTGCCAGCAGTCGCACAGACGAGCAGTACTTC
CDR3aa: CASSRTDEQYF
abundance: NA
j_gene: TRBJ2-7
v_gene: TRBV28
d_gene: NA

CDR3nt: TGCAGCGTGTTAGCAGGGGGCCTTGCGGACTATGGCTACACCTTC
CDR3aa: CSVLAGGLADYGYTF
abundance: many
j_gene: TRBJ1-2
v_gene: TRBV29-1
d_gene: TRBD1

CDR3nt: TGTGCCAGCAGTTTAGCGACAGTGGAAGCTTTCTTT
CDR3aa: CASSLATVEAFF
abundance: many
j_gene: TRBJ1-1
v_gene: TRBV28
d_gene: NA

CDR3nt: TGTGCCAGCAGCCCGACTGACAACGGGGAGCTGTTTTTT
CDR3aa: CASSPTDNGELFF
abundance: many
j_gene: TRBJ2-2
v_gene: TRBV12-3/TRBV12-4
d_gene: NA

CDR3nt: TGTGCCAGTAGTTCGCTCGAGGGCTCCTACGAGCAGTACTTC
CDR3aa: CASSSLEGSYEQYF
abundance: many
j_gene: TRBJ2-7
v_gene: TRBV19
d_gene: NA

CDR3nt: TGCGCCAGCAGTCGGCAGGGTTGGGACGAGCAGTACTTC
CDR3aa: CASSRQGWDEQYF
abundance: many
j_gene: TRBJ2-7
v_gene: TRBV23-1
d_gene: NA

CDR3nt: TGTGCCAGCAGTGAGGGGACTAGCGGGAGGTACGAGCAGTACTTC
CDR3aa: CASSEGTSGRYEQYF
abundance: many
j_gene: TRBJ2-7
v_gene: TRBV6-1
d_gene: TRBD2

CDR3nt: TGCAGTGCCGTCTCATCTAGCGGCTACACAGATACGCAGTATTTT
CDR3aa: CSAVSSSGYTDTQYF
abundance: NA
j_gene: TRBJ2-3
v_gene: TRBV20-1
d_gene: TRBD2

CDR3nt: TGTGCCAGCAGCCCGTGGGGGAGTGGGGATTTGTACTTC
CDR3aa: CASSPWGSGDLYF
abundance: few
j_gene: TRBJ2-7
v_gene: TRBV5-6
d_gene: NA

CDR3nt: TGTGCCAGTAGTATTGGAACCTACATGAACACTGAAGCTTTCTTT
CDR3aa: CASSIGTYMNTEAFF
abundance: many
j_gene: TRBJ1-1
v_gene: TRBV19
d_gene: NA

CDR3nt: TGCAGTGCTAGAGGTGGGGCAGCTTTCTTT
CDR3aa: CSARGGAAFF
abundance: many
j_gene: TRBJ1-1
v_gene: TRBV20-1
d_gene: NA

CDR3nt: TGCGCCAGCAGCCTCACGGGACAGGGGGTCTACGAGCAGTACTTC
CDR3aa: CASSLTGQGVYEQYF
abundance: few
j_gene: TRBJ2-7
v_gene: TRBV4-1
d_gene: TRBD1

CDR3nt: TGCAGTGCTACGGGCCCCACTTCCTACGAGCAGTACTTC
CDR3aa: CSATGPTSYEQYF
abundance: NA
j_gene: TRBJ2-7
v_gene: TRBV20-1
d_gene: NA

CDR3nt: TGTGCCAGCAGACATCTGGTGGAGGAGACCCAGTACTTC
CDR3aa: CASRHLVEETQYF
abundance: many
j_gene: TRBJ2-5
v_gene: TRBV7-9
d_gene: NA

CDR3nt: TGTGCCAGCAGAGCTGGGGCAGCTGCTATTGGCTACACCTTC
CDR3aa: CASRAGAAAIGYTF
abundance: few
j_gene: TRBJ1-2
v_gene: TRBV27
d_gene: NA

CDR3nt: TGCGCCAGCAGCCCCCTGGGTTGGACAGGGTCTTTGGACGAGCAGTACTTC
CDR3aa: CASSPLGWTGSLDEQYF
abundance: NA
j_gene: TRBJ2-7
v_gene: TRBV5-1
d_gene: TRBD1

CDR3nt: TGTGCCAGCAGCTTATTTGCGGAAGATACGCAGTATTTT
CDR3aa: CASSLFAEDTQYF
abundance: NA
j_gene: TRBJ2-3
v_gene: TRBV11-2
d_gene: NA

CDR3nt: TGCAGTGCTGAGACGACAGGGGGATCCTACGAGCAGTACTTC
CDR3aa: CSAETTGGSYEQYF
abundance: few
j_gene: TRBJ2-7
v_gene: TRBV20-1
d_gene: TRBD1

CDR3nt: TGTGCCAGCAGTGGAGCCGGCTCTGGGGCCAACGTCCTGACTTTC
CDR3aa: CASSGAGSGANVLTF
abundance: many
j_gene: TRBJ2-6
v_gene: TRBV9
d_gene: NA